The sequence of this T cell receptor (beta chain) was determined in a study of monozygotic twins with inflammatory bowel disease. Study-wide results and limits: The data did not back a single strong IBD-associated clonotype or signal.

Worth noting for this clonotype: Its antigen is as yet unknown.

Eight separate reactions per sample served to make cDNA. TCRalpha and TCRbeta cDNA underwent two nested PCRs of about 15 and 9 cycles. TCRdb re-called the 5' RACE reads; one entry per CDR3 protein, DNA not given. This table lists under 200,000 distinct CDR3 sequences. Germline values: CDR1 SGHTA, CDR2 FQGNSA. CDR3 length: 21 amino acids. The chain is built from TRBV7-2 and TRBJ2-1; TCRdb selects TRBD2, and the lack of DNA leaves this call unchecked. The sample comprised blood. The source of this sequence is a human donor with ulcerative colitis or Crohn's disease, or a healthy co-twin of an affected twin (not recorded which). CDR3 region: CASSPPFRGLAGGSSYNEQFF.